The rows below give T cell receptor beta chains drawn from one sample of a study of blood T cell repertoires in COVID-19. Profiled with immunoSEQ multiplex PCR; TCRdb holds only in-frame clones, not every one. In the table there are 180,000 or so clones, around 79% of which are singletons. What was sequenced was PBMCs or T cells enriched from blood (not recorded which). These receptors were obtained from a man in his fifties or sixties who had recovered from COVID-19. Each CDR3 is given with its conserved first and last residue. Each record gives: D gene, clone size, J gene, V gene, CDR3 protein. D genes are given only for firm matches. Clone size, where shown, is once, few, many, or a class for clones that have expanded.

d_gene: NA; abundance: NA; j_gene: TRBJ2-2; v_gene: TRBV11-2; CDR3aa: CASSFFGGTLTGELFF
d_gene: NA; abundance: NA; j_gene: TRBJ2-7; v_gene: TRBV3-1/TRBV3-2; CDR3aa: CASSQQGRSYEQYF
d_gene: NA; abundance: NA; j_gene: TRBJ1-5; v_gene: TRBV19; CDR3aa: CASSIAGNPQHF
d_gene: NA; abundance: NA; j_gene: TRBJ2-7; v_gene: TRBV2; CDR3aa: CASSAQGGGFEEQYF
d_gene: TRBD1; abundance: NA; j_gene: TRBJ1-4; v_gene: TRBV6-1; CDR3aa: CASSEAQGANEKLFF
d_gene: TRBD1; abundance: NA; j_gene: TRBJ2-7; v_gene: TRBV30; CDR3aa: CAWSVGWGQGSSYEQYF
d_gene: NA; abundance: NA; j_gene: TRBJ1-3; v_gene: TRBV5-1; CDR3aa: CASSSSGNGNTIYF
d_gene: NA; abundance: NA; j_gene: TRBJ2-5; v_gene: TRBV11-2; CDR3aa: CASSLEAGPETQYF
d_gene: NA; abundance: NA; j_gene: TRBJ2-1; v_gene: TRBV11-2; CDR3aa: CASSLEREPYNEQFF
d_gene: TRBD2; abundance: NA; j_gene: TRBJ2-6; v_gene: TRBV18; CDR3aa: CASSPRQTSGVSGANVLTF
d_gene: NA; abundance: NA; j_gene: TRBJ1-2; v_gene: TRBV18; CDR3aa: CASSPGKNYGYTF
d_gene: TRBD1; abundance: NA; j_gene: TRBJ1-5; v_gene: TRBV7-9; CDR3aa: CASSPTGSNQPQHF
d_gene: TRBD1; abundance: NA; j_gene: TRBJ1-3; v_gene: TRBV2; CDR3aa: CATQQGSSGNTIYF
d_gene: TRBD1; abundance: once; j_gene: TRBJ2-1; v_gene: TRBV14; CDR3aa: CASSQVRQGEGNEQFF
d_gene: TRBD2; abundance: NA; j_gene: TRBJ2-5; v_gene: TRBV5-4; CDR3aa: CASSFSSGGAETQYF
d_gene: TRBD1; abundance: NA; j_gene: TRBJ1-2; v_gene: TRBV5-1; CDR3aa: CASSEGTGGDYTF
d_gene: TRBD2; abundance: once; j_gene: TRBJ2-7; v_gene: TRBV14; CDR3aa: CASSLWEGREQYF